Following are 5 T cell receptor beta chains from one sample sequenced in a study of regulatory T cells in long-lasting Graves disease. Time point indicated: persistent/refractory GD, antithyroid drugs over 5 years with positive TRAb. With RNA extracted from PBMCs as input, the TCR library was made. Combining iRepertoire HTBI primers with Arm-PCR of CDR3 regions, the authors built TCR beta libraries. TCRdb re-called the multiplex PCR reads with MiXCR, one entry per CDR3 protein. The data show about 290,000 distinct CDR3 sequences, under 25% seen once. Sample: peripheral blood mononuclear cells (PBMCs), taken when the disease was refractory, from a patient treated with antithyroid drugs. These receptors were collected from a female donor with Graves disease.

V usage is TRBV7-9 and J usage is TRBJ2-7; tentatively, D is TRBD1 (6 bases). CDR1 is SEHNR, CDR2 FQNEAQ, per germline (reference sequence). Trimming cost V 2 bases and J 2 bases, with 10 bases left between them. The CDR3 loop spans 14 amino acids. The CDR3 DNA follows: TGTGCCAGCAGCTTACGGGACAAAGCCTACGAGCAGTACTTC. It encodes CASSLRDKAYEQYF.

The genes are TRBV5-1 and TRBJ2-2; the match to TRBD1 covers 9 bases. The CDR3 runs 15 residues. V was clipped by 4 bases and J by 4 bases; unmatched bases: 5. The germline CDR1 and CDR2 sequences are SGHRS and YFSETQ. CDR3 region: CASSDWDRVTGELFF. The CDR3, as DNA: TGCGCCAGCAGCGACTGGGACAGGGTCACCGGGGAGCTGTTTTTT.

This clonotype was seen repeatedly, ten times or more. This chain uses TRBV28 with TRBJ1-6; D not certain. The germline gives CDR1 MDHEN, CDR2 SYDVKM. V lost 3 bases and J lost 9, with 12 bases in between. This CDR3 contains 14 residues. The CDR3 here is CASSLGGRSSPLHF. CDR3 in DNA: TGTGCCAGCAGTTTGGGAGGGCGGAGTTCACCCCTCCACTTT.

This clonotype was detected a few times. The chain is built from TRBV11-2 and TRBJ1-2; D is undetermined. Trimming shortened V by 2 bases and J by 4 bases, and 8 bases separated the two germline ends. CDR1 is SGHAT and CDR2 is FQNNGV in the germline V gene. This CDR3 region has 13 residues. This CDR3 reads CASSLSWGYGYTF. The CDR3 DNA sequence: TGTGCCAGCAGCTTAAGTTGGGGCTATGGCTACACCTTC.

V gene TRBV29-1 combines with J gene TRBJ2-5; D tentatively reads TRBD1 or TRBD2 (5 bases each). Trimming cost V 8 bases and J 2 bases, with 12 bases left between them. The germline CDR1 and CDR2 sequences are SQVTM and ANQGSEA. The CDR3 has 12 amino acids. CDR3 nucleotide sequence: TGCAGCCCCCGGGACGGACAAGAGACCCAGTACTTC. Residues: CSPRDGQETQYF.